The clone carrying this T cell receptor beta chain was recorded at least ten times. Its specificity is unknown. The data originate from a study of shared clonotypes between healthy human individuals. Regarding the study as a whole: Read depth was anticipated to influence clonotype sharing among donors.

The team ran DNA from unsorted PBMCs on ten immunoSEQ deep assay plates for sequencing. The repertoire was sequenced with immunoSEQ multiplex PCR; TCRdb's copy has only in-frame clones and lacks some. The table includes about 490,000 clones, about three quarters detected once. The CDR3 length is 18 residues. The ends were cut back, 4 bases at V and 0 bases at J, with 19 bases in the middle. The V gene's germline CDR1 is LNHNV and CDR2 YYDKDF (reference sequence). The donors were adults (healthy and HIV-negative) with no recent acute infections or vaccinations. The chain links TRBV15 to TRBJ2-1; weak D call: TRBD1 (7 bases). This receptor was taken from a woman in her thirties or forties in good health. Some clones in this sample may be carry-over from other donors' samples. The sample taken for sequencing was PBMCs. This CDR3 is CATSTGGLEGASYNEQFF. CDR3 bases: TGTGCCACCAGCACCGGGGGTCTGGAGGGGGCCTCCTACAATGAGCAGTTCTTC.